The subject of this entry is one T cell receptor (beta chain). Its cognate antigen is unknown. TCRdb keeps only in-frame clones here, not all; method: immunoSEQ multiplex PCR. This repertoire shows some 100,000 clones, 65% to 85% found once; its top ten account for 5% to 7.5%. Germline values: CDR1 ENHRY, CDR2 SYGVKD. Deletions cut 11 bases from V and 0 bases from J, with 12 bases between. CDR3 length equals 13 residues. Described time point: baseline pretreatment blood. The treatment is: 15 Gy SBRT to primary tumor, nephrectomy 4 weeks later. After SBRT, blood was collected at 2 and 4 weeks, plus baseline. These data originate in a study of radiation and T cells in renal cell carcinoma. Study outcomes and limitations: From baseline, blood top tumor clonotypes peaked at 2 weeks post-radiation. Pretreatment tumor biopsies were lacking, so baseline clonotypes are unknown.

This receptor was obtained from a man between 60 and 75 years old with renal cell carcinoma. This chain uses TRBV10-3 with TRBJ2-3; D gene ambiguous. This specimen was blood, taken from a patient whose treatment included radiotherapy and nephrectomy. The CDR3 nucleotides read TGTGCCTCCCAGGCCGGGAGCACAGATACGCAGTATTTT. This sequence encodes CASQAGSTDTQYF.